This TCR beta chain appears in the sequencing data of a study of T cells in Graves' hyperthyroidism and ophthalmopathy. The study, taken as a whole, reports: A 13 V-J model separated ophthalmopathy from stable hyperthyroidism. Expanded thyroid clonotypes (above 0.001) were mostly also found in blood.

The PBMCs studied were ones that came from roughly 9.4 ml fresh peripheral blood. Amplification yielded TCR beta CDR3 regions, with RNA transcripts as the source. First-round RT-PCR of the TCR CDR3 relied on the HTBI primer set. Via MiXCR, TCRdb re-called the multiplex PCR reads, giving one row per CDR3 protein. This table holds 800,000 or so distinct CDR3 sequences, 38% found once. The V end was cut by 4 bases, the J end by 3 bases, with 19 bases between. Germline V gene data show CDR1 as PRHDT and CDR2 as FYEKMQ (reference sequence). CDR3 length: 16 residues. With respect to this clonotype: Its antigen is unknown.

The source is a man aged 18 to 30 with Graves' hyperthyroidism. Source material: blood. The chain recombines TRBV13 with TRBJ2-7; D possibly corresponds to TRBD2 (5 bases). The DNA of the CDR3 is TGTGCCAGCAGCTCCACTAGTGCGGGCCCTCACTACGAGCAGTACTTC. Its protein is CASSSTSAGPHYEQYF.